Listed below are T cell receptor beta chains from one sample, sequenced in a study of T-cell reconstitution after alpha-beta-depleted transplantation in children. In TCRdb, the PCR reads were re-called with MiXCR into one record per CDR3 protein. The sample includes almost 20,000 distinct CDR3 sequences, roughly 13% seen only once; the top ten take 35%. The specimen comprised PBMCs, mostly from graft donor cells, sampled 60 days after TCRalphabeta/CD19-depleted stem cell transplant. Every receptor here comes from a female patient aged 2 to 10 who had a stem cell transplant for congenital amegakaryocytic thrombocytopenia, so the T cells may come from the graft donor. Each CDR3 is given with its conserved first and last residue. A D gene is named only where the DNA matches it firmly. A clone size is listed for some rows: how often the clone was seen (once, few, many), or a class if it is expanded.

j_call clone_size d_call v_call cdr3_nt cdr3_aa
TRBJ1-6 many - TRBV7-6 TGTGCCAGCAGCCAGTTCATCAGGGGAGTAGGCAATTCACCCCTCCACTTT CASSQFIRGVGNSPLHF
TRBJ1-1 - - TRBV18 TGTGCCAGCTCACCACGAAGTTTTGGAGAGTACACTGAAGCTTTCTTT CASSPRSFGEYTEAFF
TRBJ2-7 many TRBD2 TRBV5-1 TGCGCCAGCAGCCGAGGACTAGCGGGAGTCCACGAGCAGTACTTC CASSRGLAGVHEQYF
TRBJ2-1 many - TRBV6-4 TGTGCCAGCAGTGACTCGGAGAATGAGCAGTTCTTC CASSDSENEQFF
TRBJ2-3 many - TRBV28 TGTGCCAGCAGTCCACGAGGACAGCCAGATACGCAGTATTTT CASSPRGQPDTQYF
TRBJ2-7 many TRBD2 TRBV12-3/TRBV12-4 TGTGCCAGCAAAACTAGCGGAGGGGCCTACGAGCAGTACTTC CASKTSGGAYEQYF
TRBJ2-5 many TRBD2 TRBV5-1 TGCGCCAGCAGCTCGGGACTAGCGGGACCAAGGGAGACCCAGTACTTC CASSSGLAGPRETQYF
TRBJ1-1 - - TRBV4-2 TGTGCCAGCAGCCAAGATTGGGGCAGGGCCAACACTGAAGCTTTCTTT CASSQDWGRANTEAFF
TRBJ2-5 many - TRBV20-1 TGCAGTGCTATCCCCCAACAAGAGACCCAGTACTTC CSAIPQQETQYF
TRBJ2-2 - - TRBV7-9 TGTGCCAGCAGCTTACGATTAGGTGCGAACACCGGGGAGCTGTTTTTT CASSLRLGANTGELFF